Listed here are 22 T cell receptor beta chains from one sample, sequenced in a study of CD8 T cells in ankylosing spondylitis. TCRdb recomputed calls from the 5' RACE reads with MiXCR, one row per CDR3 protein. The sample yields fewer than 200,000 distinct CDR3 sequences, over 15% seen once. Sequenced sample: blood, either unsorted or a sorted T cell fraction (not recorded which). The receptors were sampled from a male donor aged 10 to 30 with ankylosing spondylitis or in good health (not recorded which).

This clonotype appeared many times. The CDR3 DNA sequence: TGTGCCAGCAGCCGGGACAGGGGGAGGAATGAGCAGTTCTTC. It translates to CASSRDRGRNEQFF. The gene calls are TRBV27 and TRBJ2-1, with 11 bases aligning to TRBD1. Germline assignment: CDR1 MNHEY and CDR2 SMNVEV (reference sequence). J was trimmed by 7 bases and V by 6 bases; bases with no gene match: 5. The CDR3 runs 14 residues.

This clonotype was counted at least ten times. The rearrangement joins TRBV27 to TRBJ1-2; a possible D gene is TRBD1 (5 bases). Germline CDR1 is MNHEY and CDR2 is SMNVEV (reference sequence). The V end was cut by 0 bases, the J end by 7 bases, with 12 bases between. CDR3 size: 14 residues. CDR3 region: CASSLSAGKGGYTF. The CDR3 nucleotides are TGTGCCAGCAGTTTATCAGCAGGGAAGGGTGGCTACACCTTC.

This clonotype was detected many times. The rearrangement links TRBV20-1 to TRBJ2-5, with 9 bases lining up with TRBD1. This CDR3 spans 13 amino acids. Germline-derived CDR1 and CDR2 are DFQATT and SNEGSKA (reference sequence). The junction had 2 bases not matched to a gene; V was cut back by 4 bases and J by 2 bases. CDR3 residues: CSATGTGQETQYF. CDR3 bases: TGCAGTGCTACGGGGACAGGGCAAGAGACCCAGTACTTC.

This clonotype was detected ten times or more. V gene TRBV29-1 combines with J gene TRBJ2-5; TRBD1 agrees at 7 bases. The CDR3 runs to 14 residues. Trimming took 6 bases from V and 4 from J; bases not matched to a gene: 11. Germline CDR1 is SQVTM and CDR2 is ANQGSEA. This chain's CDR3 is CSVARGQRTETQYF. Written as DNA, the CDR3 is TGCAGCGTCGCCAGGGGACAGCGCACAGAGACCCAGTACTTC.

Ten or more counts support this clonotype. The J gene is TRBJ1-1, the V gene TRBV5-1, with 7 bases identical to TRBD1. The trim removed 0 bases at V and 3 bases at J, leaving 5 bases unmatched. The germline V gene has CDR1 SGHRS and CDR2 YFSETQ. The CDR3 runs 15 residues. Here the CDR3 DNA reads TGCGCCAGCAGCTTGGCTCAGGGGGTCCACACTGAAGCTTTCTTT. It specifies CASSLAQGVHTEAFF.

This clonotype was seen ten or more times. The V gene is TRBV19, the J gene TRBJ2-4; TRBD1 might be the D (5 bases). The V end was cut by 3 bases, the J end by 0 bases, with 9 bases between. The CDR3 is made up of 15 amino acids. Germline-derived CDR1 and CDR2 are LNHDA and SQIVND (reference sequence). The CDR3 region is CASSMGLLAKNIQYF. The DNA for the CDR3 is TGTGCCAGTAGTATGGGGCTACTAGCCAAAAACATTCAGTACTTC.

The table lists this clonotype with many counts. This chain uses TRBV6-2 or TRBV6-3 with TRBJ1-5; D is undetermined. CDR1 is MNHEY and CDR2 is SVGEGT in the germline V gene. This CDR3 spans 13 amino acids. Trimming removed 5 bases from V and 4 bases from J, with 9 bases in between. This CDR3 reads CASSPGLNQPQHF. The CDR3 DNA follows: TGTGCCAGCAGTCCCGGACTTAATCAGCCCCAGCATTTT.

This clonotype has ten or more counts. CDR3 in DNA: TGCGCCAGCAGCACGACTGGGGGGCCCGACAGGGGCACCTTC. This codes for CASSTTGGPDRGTF. V usage is TRBV5-1 and J usage is TRBJ1-2; TRBD1 matches 8 bases. Germline V gives CDR1 SGHRS, CDR2 YFSETQ. The CDR3 runs to 14 residues. V lost 4 bases, J lost 13 bases, and 15 bases stayed unmatched.

V is TRBV5-5 and J is TRBJ2-7; D uncertain. The CDR3 totals 14 residues. Trimming took 0 bases from V and 1 from J, leaving 8 bases between them. CDR1 SGHKS and CDR2 YYEKEE come from the germline V gene (reference sequence). CDR3 amino acids: CASSLERKSYEQYV. CDR3 coding DNA: TGTGCCAGCAGCTTGGAGAGGAAGTCCTACGAGCAGTACGTC.

The chain links TRBV7-6 to TRBJ2-1; 11 bases are shared with TRBD2. The CDR3 extends over 15 amino acids. The germline V gene has CDR1 SGHVS and CDR2 FNYEAQ. After removal of 7 bases from V and 7 bases from J, the junction contained 9 bases not matched to a gene. The CDR3 loop reads CASNPLAGGFNEQFF. The CDR3 bases are TGTGCCAGCAACCCTCTAGCGGGAGGATTTAATGAGCAGTTCTTC. The full variable domain, in which reference TRBV7-6 and TRBJ2-1 provide the parts outside the CDR3, is GAGVSQSPRYKVTKRGQDVALRCDPISGHVSLYWYRQALGQGPEFLTYFNYEAQQDKSGLPNDRFSAERPEGSISTLTIQRTEQRDSAMYRCASNPLAGGFNEQFFGPGTRLTVL.

This clonotype was seen at least ten times. The chain links TRBV12-3 or TRBV12-4 to TRBJ1-5; D gene uncertain. Trimming cost V 2 bases and J 3 bases, with 17 bases left between them. This CDR3 has 17 amino acids. This CDR3 is CASSLSNLASPNQPQHF. The DNA of the CDR3 is TGTGCCAGCAGTTTAAGTAATCTGGCGTCCCCCAATCAGCCCCAGCATTTT.

Many counts were recorded for this clonotype. The chain combines TRBV18 with TRBJ2-1; D unresolved. Trimming took off 3 bases at V and 6 bases at J, with 9 bases between the two ends. This CDR3 has 13 amino acids. Germline-derived CDR1 and CDR2 are KGHSH and LQKENI. The CDR3 loop is CASSPLVSNEQFF. CDR3 sequence (DNA): TGTGCCAGCTCACCCCTGGTTAGCAATGAGCAGTTCTTC. Full variable domain (remainder filled in from reference TRBV18 and TRBJ2-1): NAGVMQNPRHLVRRRGQEARLRCSPMKGHSHVYWYRQLPEEGLKFMVYLQKENIIDESGMPKERFSAEFPKEGPSILRIQQVVRGDSAAYFCASSPLVSNEQFFGPGTRLTVL.

This rearrangement joins TRBV6-2 or TRBV6-3 to TRBJ1-6; D is possibly TRBD1 (6 bases). V was cut by 0 bases and J by 9 bases, with 12 bases left in between. The CDR3 has 15 amino acids. Germline V CDR1 and CDR2: MNHEY, SVGEGT. Here the CDR3 DNA reads TGTGCCAGCAGTTACTCGGACAGTTCGAGTTCACCCCTCCACTTT. It yields the protein CASSYSDSSSSPLHF.

Many counts were recorded for this clonotype. The chain employs TRBV6-2 or TRBV6-3 and TRBJ1-1; tentatively, D is TRBD1 (6 bases). Germline CDR1 and CDR2: MNHEY and SVGEGT. The CDR3 is made up of 12 amino acids. Trimming stripped 10 bases from V and 5 bases from J, with 14 bases between. The CDR3 spells CATLRGGTEAFF. CDR3 DNA sequence: TGTGCCACCCTTAGAGGGGGAACTGAAGCTTTCTTT.

This sequence joins TRBV7-7 and TRBJ2-3, with 8 positions matching TRBD2. CDR1 and CDR2 from the germline V gene are SSHAT and FNYEAQ (reference sequence). The CDR3 runs to 14 residues. With V trimmed by 4 bases and J by 1 base, 1 base remained unmatched. The CDR3 sequence: CASSSGGRTDTQYF. As DNA, the CDR3 is TGTGCCAGCAGCTCGGGGGGGCGCACAGATACGCAGTATTTT.

This clonotype was recorded many times. The chain carries TRBV5-1 and TRBJ1-1; D is unclear. Germline values: CDR1 SGHRS, CDR2 YFSETQ. The CDR3 covers 13 residues. The V end was cut by 5 bases, the J end by 5 bases, with 13 bases between. The CDR3 nucleotides read TGCGCCAGCAGATCCTTGTCAGAGACTGAAGCTTTCTTT. It encodes CASRSLSETEAFF.

Notes on this clonotype: An end of the junction does not agree with germline; a read error may underlie this. The V call is TRBV20-1, the J call TRBJ2-4; TRBD1 might be the D (5 bases). This CDR3 spans 15 amino acids. Germline CDR1 is DFQATT and CDR2 is SNEGSKA (reference sequence). The DNA for the CDR3 is TGCAGTGTTTCCCCCAGACTCTTTTGGGGCCTCATTGAGTACTTC. This codes for CSVSPRLFWGLIEYF.

CDR3: CASRYPRDTIISYEQYF. The CDR3 DNA sequence: TGTGCCAGCAGATATCCCCGGGACACGATCATCTCCTACGAGCAGTACTTC. The rearrangement links TRBV2 to TRBJ2-7; maybe TRBD1 (6 bases). V dropped 6 bases and J dropped 0 bases, with 21 bases sitting between them. Germline CDR1 reads SNHLY; CDR2 reads FYNNEI. This CDR3 comprises 17 residues. Drawing the rest from reference TRBV2 and TRBJ2-7, the complete variable domain is EPEVTQTPSHQVTQMGQEVILRCVPISNHLYFYWYRQILGQKVEFLVSFYNNEISEKSEIFDDQFSVERPDGSNFTLKIRSTKLEDSAMYFCASRYPRDTIISYEQYFGPGTRLTVT.

CDR3 coding DNA: TGTGCCAGCGGGTGGACTAGCGGCTACAATGAGCAGTTCTTC. Encoded protein: CASGWTSGYNEQFF. The rearrangement joins TRBV3-1 to TRBJ2-1; 10 nucleotides line up with TRBD2. The CDR3 is 14 residues long. Germline lookup yields CDR1 LGHDT and CDR2 YNNKEL (reference sequence). The J segment lost 3 bases and the V segment lost 8 bases, leaving 4 bases of the junction unmatched.

This clonotype was counted at least ten times. CDR3 loop: CSEQLVSSYNEQFF. CDR3 coding DNA: TGCAGCGAACAACTAGTTAGCTCCTACAATGAGCAGTTCTTC. The chain has TRBV29-1 and TRBJ2-1, with a possible D match to TRBD2 (5 bases). CDR1 is SQVTM, CDR2 ANQGSEA, per germline. V was trimmed by 7 bases and J by 0 bases, leaving 13 bases between them. There are 14 residues in the CDR3.

This clonotype has a handful of counts. This sequence joins TRBV29-1 and TRBJ1-1; D is undetermined. The CDR3 extends over 14 amino acids. In germline, CDR1 is SQVTM, CDR2 ANQGSEA. V shed 2 bases and J shed 0 bases, with 10 bases lying between them. CDR3 in amino acids: CSVELGAVNTEAFF. CDR3 nucleotides: TGCAGCGTTGAATTGGGCGCGGTGAACACTGAAGCTTTCTTT.

This clonotype has ten or more counts. This chain connects TRBV20-1 to TRBJ2-1; a weak D match, TRBD2 (7 bases). The CDR3 totals 19 residues. The germline V and J ends were trimmed by 0 bases and 7 bases, with 28 bases remaining between them. From germline, CDR1 is DFQATT and CDR2 SNEGSKA (reference sequence). CDR3 DNA sequence: TGCAGTGCTAGAGATCGGGATAGTAGGGACACCGGGAGGTTAAATGAGCAGTTCTTC. Its translation: CSARDRDSRDTGRLNEQFF.